The clone carrying this TCR beta chain was recorded a few times. The target antigen is unknown. The germline V gene has CDR1 KGHSH and CDR2 LQKENI. There are 14 residues in the CDR3. Trimming cost V 3 bases and J 3 bases; bases outside gene matches: 4. This entry belongs to a study of beta chain features in type 1 diabetes. Notes on the study in general: TCRB CDR3s from Type 1 diabetes patients were moderately but significantly shorter in all four CD4+ subsets.

Every isolated RNA sample was fully reverse transcribed, so sequencing captured expressed TCRB transcripts. Libraries were prepared by immunoSEQ multiplex PCR; TCRdb keeps only in-frame clonotypes and omits some of them. The table has approximately 270,000 clones, approximately 15% seen once. What was sequenced was naive CD4+ T cells from blood. The chain recombines TRBV18 with TRBJ1-1, with 7 bases lining up with TRBD1. The sequence derives from a young man with type 1 diabetes. The CDR3 is CASSPDRAHTEAFF. The CDR3 coding sequence is TGTGCCAGCTCACCCGACAGGGCCCACACTGAAGCTTTCTTT.